This paragraph covers one T cell receptor beta chain sequence. Its antigen is undetermined. A read error may produce the germline difference seen at one junction end. A modified ARM-PCR protocol with three rounds of nested PCR amplified TCRbeta. TCRdb passed the multiplex PCR reads through MiXCR, listing each CDR3 protein once. The sample has 90,000 to 120,000 distinct CDR3 sequences, about 60% seen once. Germline CDR1 and CDR2: MGHRA and YSYEKL. The CDR3 length is 14 residues. The template was RNA from unsorted bulk tissue. Distant lung tissue was collected more than 3 cm away from the tumor edge. This sample stems from a study of tumor and adjacent non-tumor tissue in lung cancer. Notes on the study in general: Top 100 clones took a larger repertoire share in normal lung.

This chain connects TRBV4-1 to TRBJ2-1; D is undetermined. This sequence was found in a man in his thirties or forties with non-small cell lung cancer. Sequencing used distant non-tumor lung tissue. CDR3 DNA sequence: TGCGCCAGCAGACAAGAGCACTCCCCTGATAAGCAGTTCTTC. This encodes CASRQEHSPDKQFF.